This T cell receptor (beta chain) was recorded in a study of T cells in localized non-small cell lung cancer. Study-wide results and caveats: Among the tissues sampled, uninvolved adjacent lung had the highest T cell clonality, above tumor. Researchers found a median approximately 55 of the top 100 tumor clones in adjacent lung.

The V and J ends lost 3 bases and 1 base respectively, with 12 bases between them. This CDR3 comprises 15 residues. Germline V gene sequence: CDR1 MDHEN, CDR2 SYDVKM. A word on this clone: Its cognate antigen is unknown.

The repertoire was sequenced with immunoSEQ multiplex PCR; TCRdb's copy has only in-frame clones and lacks some. Here the sample spans around 50,000 clones, 70% to 90% being singletons. The sample consisted of peripheral blood, taken before any cancer treatment. The J gene is TRBJ1-1, the V gene TRBV28; a weak D match, TRBD1 (6 bases). The TCR comes from a woman aged 35-75 years with stage I lung adenocarcinoma. Here the CDR3 DNA reads TGTGCCAGCAGTTTTCCGGGGGCGGCGAACACTGAAGCTTTCTTT. It is translated as CASSFPGAANTEAFF.